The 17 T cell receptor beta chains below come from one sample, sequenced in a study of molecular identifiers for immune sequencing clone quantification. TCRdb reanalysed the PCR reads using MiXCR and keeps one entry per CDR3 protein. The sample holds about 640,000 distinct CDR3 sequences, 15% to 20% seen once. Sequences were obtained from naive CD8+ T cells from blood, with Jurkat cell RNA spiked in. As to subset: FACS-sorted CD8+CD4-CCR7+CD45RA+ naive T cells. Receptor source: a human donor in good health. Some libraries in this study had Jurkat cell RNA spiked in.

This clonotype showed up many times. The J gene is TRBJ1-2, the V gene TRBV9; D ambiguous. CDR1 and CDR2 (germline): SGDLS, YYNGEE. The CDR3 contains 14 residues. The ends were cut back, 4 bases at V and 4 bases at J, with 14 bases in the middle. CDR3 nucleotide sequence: TGTGCCAGCAGCCAAGAGGCTACCGGCTATGGCTACACCTTC. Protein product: CASSQEATGYGYTF.

The CDR3 nucleotides read TGTGCCAGCAGTTTATTGCCAGGGAGCGAGGGTAGCAATCAGCCCCAGCATTTT. Its translation: CASSLLPGSEGSNQPQHF. The rearrangement links TRBV27 to TRBJ1-5, with TRBD1 as a possible D gene (5 bases). CDR1 is MNHEY and CDR2 is SMNVEV in the germline V gene (reference sequence). V lost 1 base and J 0 bases, leaving 16 bases between the germline ends. The CDR3 runs 18 residues.

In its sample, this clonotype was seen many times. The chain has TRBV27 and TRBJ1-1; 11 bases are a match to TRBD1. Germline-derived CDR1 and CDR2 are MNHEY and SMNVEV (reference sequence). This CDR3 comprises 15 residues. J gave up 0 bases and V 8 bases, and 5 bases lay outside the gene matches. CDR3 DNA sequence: TGTGCCAGCTCTCCGGGACAGGGGGTGAACACTGAAGCTTTCTTT. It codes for CASSPGQGVNTEAFF.

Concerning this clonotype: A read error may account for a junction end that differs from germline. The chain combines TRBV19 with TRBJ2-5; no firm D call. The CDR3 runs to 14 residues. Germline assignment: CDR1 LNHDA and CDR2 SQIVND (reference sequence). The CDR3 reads CAGSLSVYQETQYF. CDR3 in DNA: TGTGCCGGTAGTCTATCGGTTTACCAAGAGACCCAGTACTTC.

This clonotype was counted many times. The CDR3 reads CAWSVGQGTEAFF. The CDR3 region has the DNA TGTGCCTGGAGTGTGGGACAGGGCACTGAAGCTTTCTTT. The chain couples TRBV30 to TRBJ1-1; 9 nucleotides match TRBD1. Trimming at V came to 0 bases and at J to 4 bases, leaving 0 bases not matched to a gene. This CDR3 is 13 amino acids long. Germline V gene lookup returns CDR1 GTSNPN and CDR2 SVGIG (reference sequence). The full variable domain, completed using reference TRBV30 and TRBJ1-1, is SQTIHQWPATLVQPVGSPLSLECTVEGTSNPNLYWYRQAAGRGLQLLFYSVGIGQISSEVPQNLSASRPQDRQFILSSKKLLLSDSGFYLCAWSVGQGTEAFFGQGTRLTVV.

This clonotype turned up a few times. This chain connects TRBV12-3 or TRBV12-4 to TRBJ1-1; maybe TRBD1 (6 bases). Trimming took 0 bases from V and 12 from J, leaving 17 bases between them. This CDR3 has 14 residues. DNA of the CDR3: TGTGCCAGCAGTTTAGCGGACAGAGCCTTGGAAACTTTCTTT. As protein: CASSLADRALETFF.

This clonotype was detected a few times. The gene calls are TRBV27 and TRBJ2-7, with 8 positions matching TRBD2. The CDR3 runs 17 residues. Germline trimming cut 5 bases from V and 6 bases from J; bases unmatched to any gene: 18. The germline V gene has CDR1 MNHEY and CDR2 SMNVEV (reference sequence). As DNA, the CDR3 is TGTGCCAGCAGTCCCTTACGTCCCAGCGGGAGTATCTTCGAGCAGTACTTC. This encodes CASSPLRPSGSIFEQYF.

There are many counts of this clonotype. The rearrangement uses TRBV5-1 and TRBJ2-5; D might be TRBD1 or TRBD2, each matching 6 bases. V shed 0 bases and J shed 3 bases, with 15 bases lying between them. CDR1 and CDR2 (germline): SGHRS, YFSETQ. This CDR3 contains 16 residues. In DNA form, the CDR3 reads TGCGCCAGCAGCTTGGGGGGGCGCGGGACCAAAGAGACCCAGTACTTC. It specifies CASSLGGRGTKETQYF.

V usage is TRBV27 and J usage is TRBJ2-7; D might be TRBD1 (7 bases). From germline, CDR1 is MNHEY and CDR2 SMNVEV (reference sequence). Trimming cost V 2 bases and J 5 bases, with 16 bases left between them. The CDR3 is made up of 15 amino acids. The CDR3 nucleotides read TGTGCCAGCAGTTTAGGAGGGGGCGGGTGGAACGAGCAGTACTTC. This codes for CASSLGGGGWNEQYF.

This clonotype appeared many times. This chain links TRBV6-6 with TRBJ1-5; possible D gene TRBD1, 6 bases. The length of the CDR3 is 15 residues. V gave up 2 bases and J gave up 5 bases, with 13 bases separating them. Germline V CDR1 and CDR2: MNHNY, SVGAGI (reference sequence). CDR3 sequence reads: CASSYERGGDQPQHF. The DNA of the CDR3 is TGTGCCAGCAGTTACGAGAGAGGGGGGGATCAGCCCCAGCATTTT.

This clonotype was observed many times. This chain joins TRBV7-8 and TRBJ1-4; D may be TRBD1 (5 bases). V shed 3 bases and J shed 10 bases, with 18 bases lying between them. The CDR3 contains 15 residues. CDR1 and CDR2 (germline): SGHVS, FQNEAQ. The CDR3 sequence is CASSFRDGAYGKLFF. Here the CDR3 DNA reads TGTGCCAGCAGCTTCCGGGACGGTGCTTATGGAAAACTGTTTTTT.

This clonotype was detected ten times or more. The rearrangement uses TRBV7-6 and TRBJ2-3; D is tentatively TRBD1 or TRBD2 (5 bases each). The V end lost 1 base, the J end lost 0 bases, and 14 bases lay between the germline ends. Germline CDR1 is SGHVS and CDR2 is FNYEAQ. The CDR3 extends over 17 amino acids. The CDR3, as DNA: TGTGCCAGCAGCTTAGACGAGCTCCGGGACAGCACAGATACGCAGTATTTT. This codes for CASSLDELRDSTDTQYF.

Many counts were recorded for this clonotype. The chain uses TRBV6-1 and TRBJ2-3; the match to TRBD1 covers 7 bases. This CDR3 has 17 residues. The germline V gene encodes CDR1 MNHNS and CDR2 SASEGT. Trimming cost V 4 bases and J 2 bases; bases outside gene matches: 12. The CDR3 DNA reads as TGTGCCAGCAGTGTTATGGCGACAGGGATATACACAGATACGCAGTATTTT. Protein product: CASSVMATGIYTDTQYF.

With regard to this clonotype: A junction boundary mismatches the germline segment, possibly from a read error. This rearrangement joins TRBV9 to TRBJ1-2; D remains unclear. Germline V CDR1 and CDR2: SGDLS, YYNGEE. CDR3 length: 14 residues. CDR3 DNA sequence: TGTGCCAGCAGCGAGGAGACGGCCCCCTATGGCTACGCCTTC. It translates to CASSEETAPYGYAF.

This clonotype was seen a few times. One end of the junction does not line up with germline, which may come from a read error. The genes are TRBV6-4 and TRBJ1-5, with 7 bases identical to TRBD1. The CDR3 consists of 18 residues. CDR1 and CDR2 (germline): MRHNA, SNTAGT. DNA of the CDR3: TGTGCCAGCAGTGACTCTTACGGCTTGACAGGGAAACATCAGCCCCAGCGTTTT. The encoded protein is CASSDSYGLTGKHQPQRF.

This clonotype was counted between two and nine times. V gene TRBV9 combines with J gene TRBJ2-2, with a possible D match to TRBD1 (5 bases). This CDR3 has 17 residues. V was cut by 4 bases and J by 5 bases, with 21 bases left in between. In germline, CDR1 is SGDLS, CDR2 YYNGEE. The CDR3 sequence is CASSLQDTSLGTGELFF. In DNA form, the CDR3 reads TGTGCCAGCAGCCTACAGGACACGTCTCTCGGTACCGGGGAGCTGTTTTTT.

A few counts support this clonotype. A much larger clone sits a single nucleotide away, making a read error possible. CDR3 in amino acids: CSVEGFNEQFF. The DNA of the CDR3 is TGCAGCGTTGAGGGGTTCAATGAGCAGTTCTTC. The rearrangement uses TRBV29-1 and TRBJ2-1; D is undetermined. Trimming shortened V by 3 bases and J by 6 bases, and 6 bases separated the two germline ends. Germline CDR1 SQVTM, CDR2 ANQGSEA. The CDR3 contains 11 residues.